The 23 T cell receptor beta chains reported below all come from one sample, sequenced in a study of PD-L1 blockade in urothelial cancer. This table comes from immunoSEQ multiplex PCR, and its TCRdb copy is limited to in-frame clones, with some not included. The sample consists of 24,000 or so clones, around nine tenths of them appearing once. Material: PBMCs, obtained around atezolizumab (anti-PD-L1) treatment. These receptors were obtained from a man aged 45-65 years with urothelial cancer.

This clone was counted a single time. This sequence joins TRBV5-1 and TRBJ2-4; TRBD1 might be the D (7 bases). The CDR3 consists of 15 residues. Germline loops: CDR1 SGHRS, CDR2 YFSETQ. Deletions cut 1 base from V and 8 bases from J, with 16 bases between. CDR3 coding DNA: TGCGCCAGCAGCTTGAGCCAGGGGGGCCTGGACATTCAGTACTTC. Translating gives CASSLSQGGLDIQYF.

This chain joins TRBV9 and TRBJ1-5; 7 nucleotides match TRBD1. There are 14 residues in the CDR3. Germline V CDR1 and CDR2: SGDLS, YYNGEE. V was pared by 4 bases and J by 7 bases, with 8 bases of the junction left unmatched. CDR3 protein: CASSLTGSNQPQHF. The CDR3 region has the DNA TGTGCCAGCAGCTTGACAGGGTCTAACCAGCCCCAGCATTTT.

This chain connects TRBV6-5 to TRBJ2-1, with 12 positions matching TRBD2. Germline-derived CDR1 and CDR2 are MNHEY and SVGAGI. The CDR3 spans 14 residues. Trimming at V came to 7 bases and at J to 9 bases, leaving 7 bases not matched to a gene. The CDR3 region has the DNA TGTGCCAGCACAGCCCTAGCGGGGGGGGGTGAGCAGTTCTTC. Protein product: CASTALAGGGEQFF.

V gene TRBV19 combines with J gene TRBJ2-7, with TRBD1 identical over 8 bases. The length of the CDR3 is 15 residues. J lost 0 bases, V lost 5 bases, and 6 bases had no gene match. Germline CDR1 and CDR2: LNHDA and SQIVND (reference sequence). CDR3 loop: CASSDRGASSYEQYF. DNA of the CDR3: TGTGCCAGTAGTGACAGGGGCGCCAGCTCCTACGAGCAGTACTTC.

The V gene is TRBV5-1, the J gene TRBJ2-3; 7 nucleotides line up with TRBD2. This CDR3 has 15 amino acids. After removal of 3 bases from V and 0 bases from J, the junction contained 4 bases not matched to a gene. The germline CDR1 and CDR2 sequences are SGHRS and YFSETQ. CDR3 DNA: TGCGCCAGCAGCTCTACTAGCGTCAGCACAGATACGCAGTATTTT. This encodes CASSSTSVSTDTQYF.

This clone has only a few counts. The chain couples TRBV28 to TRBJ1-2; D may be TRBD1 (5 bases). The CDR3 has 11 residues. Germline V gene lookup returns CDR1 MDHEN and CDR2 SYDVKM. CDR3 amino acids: CATSGGYGYTF. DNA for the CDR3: TGTGCTACTAGCGGGGGCTATGGCTACACCTTC.

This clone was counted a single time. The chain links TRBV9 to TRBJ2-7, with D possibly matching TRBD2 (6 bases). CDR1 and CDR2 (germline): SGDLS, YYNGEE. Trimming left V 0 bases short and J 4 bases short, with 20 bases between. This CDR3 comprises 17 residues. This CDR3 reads CASSVVPVGQGGYEQYF. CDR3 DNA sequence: TGTGCCAGCAGCGTAGTTCCGGTGGGGCAGGGAGGATACGAGCAGTACTTC. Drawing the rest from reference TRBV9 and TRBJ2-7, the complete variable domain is DSGVTQTPKHLITATGQRVTLRCSPRSGDLSVYWYQQSLDQGLQFLIQYYNGEERAKGNILERFSAQQFPDLHSELNLSSLELGDSALYFCASSVVPVGQGGYEQYFGPGTRLTVT.

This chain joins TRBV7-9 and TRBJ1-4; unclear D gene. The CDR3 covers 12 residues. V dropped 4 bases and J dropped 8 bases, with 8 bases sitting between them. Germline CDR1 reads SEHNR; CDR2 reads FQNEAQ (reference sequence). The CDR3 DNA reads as TGTGCCAGCAGCTCCGTAGCGGAAAAACTGTTTTTT. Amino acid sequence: CASSSVAEKLFF.

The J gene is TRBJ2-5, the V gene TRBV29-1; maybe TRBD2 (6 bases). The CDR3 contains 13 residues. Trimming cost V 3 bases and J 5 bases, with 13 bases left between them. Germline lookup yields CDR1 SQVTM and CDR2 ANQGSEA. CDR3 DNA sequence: TGCAGCGTTGACAGGGCGGCGGGGGAGACCCAGTACTTC. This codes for CSVDRAAGETQYF.

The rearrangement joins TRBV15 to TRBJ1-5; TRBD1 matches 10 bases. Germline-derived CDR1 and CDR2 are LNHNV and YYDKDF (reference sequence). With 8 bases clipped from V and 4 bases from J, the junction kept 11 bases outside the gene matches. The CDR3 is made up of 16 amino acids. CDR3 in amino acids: CATRRLEGQGNQPQHF. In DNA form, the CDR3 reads TGTGCCACCCGGAGACTCGAGGGACAGGGGAATCAGCCCCAGCATTTT.

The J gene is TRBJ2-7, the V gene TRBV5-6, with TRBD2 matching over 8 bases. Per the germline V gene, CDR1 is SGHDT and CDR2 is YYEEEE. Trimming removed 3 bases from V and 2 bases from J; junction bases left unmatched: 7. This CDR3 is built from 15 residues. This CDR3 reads CASSSRVAGPYEQYF. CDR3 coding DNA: TGTGCCAGCAGCTCCCGGGTAGCGGGGCCCTACGAGCAGTACTTC.

The CDR3 DNA is TGTGCCATCAGCCCCGGGACAGGGAAGGACACTGAAGCTTTCTTT. It codes for CAISPGTGKDTEAFF. The chain uses TRBV10-3 and TRBJ1-1; 9 bases match TRBD1. The CDR3 loop spans 15 amino acids. Looked up from germline, CDR1 is ENHRY and CDR2 is SYGVKD. V lost 6 bases, J lost 3 bases, and 8 bases stayed unmatched.

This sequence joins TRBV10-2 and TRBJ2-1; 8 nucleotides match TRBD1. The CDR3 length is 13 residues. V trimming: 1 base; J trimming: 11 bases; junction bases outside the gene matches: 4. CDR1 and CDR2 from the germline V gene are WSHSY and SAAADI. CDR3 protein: CASSELQGGKQFF. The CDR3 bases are TGCGCCAGCAGTGAGTTACAGGGGGGTAAGCAGTTCTTC.

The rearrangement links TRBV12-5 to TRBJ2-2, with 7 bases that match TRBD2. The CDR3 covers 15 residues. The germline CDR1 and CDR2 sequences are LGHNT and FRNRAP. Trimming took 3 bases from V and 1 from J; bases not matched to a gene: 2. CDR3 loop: CASGLAGMNTGELFF. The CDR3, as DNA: TGTGCTAGTGGTTTAGCGGGGATGAACACCGGGGAGCTGTTTTTT.

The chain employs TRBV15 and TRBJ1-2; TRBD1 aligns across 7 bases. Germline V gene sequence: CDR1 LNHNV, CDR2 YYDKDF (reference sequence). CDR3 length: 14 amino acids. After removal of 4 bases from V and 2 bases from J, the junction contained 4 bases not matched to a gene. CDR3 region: CATSTGQTNYGYTF. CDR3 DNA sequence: TGTGCCACCAGCACGGGACAGACCAACTATGGCTACACCTTC. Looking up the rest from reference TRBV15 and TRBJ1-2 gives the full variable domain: DAMVIQNPRYQVTQFGKPVTLSCSQTLNHNVMYWYQQKSSQAPKLLFHYYDKDFNNEADTPDNFQSRRPNTSFCFLDIRSPGLGDTAMYLCATSTGQTNYGYTFGSGTRLTVV.

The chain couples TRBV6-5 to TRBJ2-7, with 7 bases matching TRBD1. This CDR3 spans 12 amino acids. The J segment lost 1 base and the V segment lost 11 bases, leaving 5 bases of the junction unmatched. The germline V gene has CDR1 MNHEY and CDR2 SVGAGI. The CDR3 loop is CAATDRSYEQYF. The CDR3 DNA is TGTGCCGCAACGGACAGGTCCTACGAGCAGTACTTC.

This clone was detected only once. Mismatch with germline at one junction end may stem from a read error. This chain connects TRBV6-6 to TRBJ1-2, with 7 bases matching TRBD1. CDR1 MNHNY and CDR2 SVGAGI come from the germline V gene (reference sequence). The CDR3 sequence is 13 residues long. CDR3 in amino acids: CASSNSGGYGYTF. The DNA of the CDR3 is TGTGCCAGCAGTAACTCAGGGGGCTATGGCTACACCTTC.

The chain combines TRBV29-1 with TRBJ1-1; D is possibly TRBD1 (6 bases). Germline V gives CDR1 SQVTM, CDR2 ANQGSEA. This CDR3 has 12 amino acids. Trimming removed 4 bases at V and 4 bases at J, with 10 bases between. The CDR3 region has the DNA TGCAGCGTTGCGACACAGGGCACTGAAGCTTTCTTT. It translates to CSVATQGTEAFF.

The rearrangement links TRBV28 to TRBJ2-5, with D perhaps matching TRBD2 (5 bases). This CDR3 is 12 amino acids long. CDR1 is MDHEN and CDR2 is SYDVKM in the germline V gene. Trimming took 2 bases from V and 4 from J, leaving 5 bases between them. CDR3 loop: CASSLAGETQYF. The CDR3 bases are TGTGCCAGCAGTTTAGCGGGAGAGACCCAGTACTTC.

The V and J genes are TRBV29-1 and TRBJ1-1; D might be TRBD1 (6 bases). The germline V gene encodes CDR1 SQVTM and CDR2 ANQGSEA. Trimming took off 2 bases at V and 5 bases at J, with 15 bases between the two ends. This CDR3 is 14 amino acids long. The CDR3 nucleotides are TGCAGCGTTGAAAACCCTCAGGGGCGGACTGAAGCTTTCTTT. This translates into CSVENPQGRTEAFF.

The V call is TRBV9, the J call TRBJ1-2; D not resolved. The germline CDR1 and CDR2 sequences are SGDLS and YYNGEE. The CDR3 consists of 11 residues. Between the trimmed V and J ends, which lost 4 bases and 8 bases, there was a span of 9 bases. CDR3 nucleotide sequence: TGTGCCAGCAGCTTCTCGGGGGGCTACACCTTC. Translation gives CASSFSGGYTF.

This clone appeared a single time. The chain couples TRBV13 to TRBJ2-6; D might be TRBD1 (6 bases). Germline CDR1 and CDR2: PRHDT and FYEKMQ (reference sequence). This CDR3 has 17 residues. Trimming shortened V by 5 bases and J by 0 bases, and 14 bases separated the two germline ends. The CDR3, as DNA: TGTGCCAGCAGCCCCGGGACAAGGGTCTCTGGGGCCAACGTCCTGACTTTC. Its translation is CASSPGTRVSGANVLTF.

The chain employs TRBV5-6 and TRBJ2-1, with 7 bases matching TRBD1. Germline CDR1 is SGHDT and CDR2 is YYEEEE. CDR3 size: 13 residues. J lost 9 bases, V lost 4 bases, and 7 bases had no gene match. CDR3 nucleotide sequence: TGTGCCAGCAGCCCGACAGGGCCGGGTGAGCAGTTCTTC. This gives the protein CASSPTGPGEQFF.